This T cell receptor (beta chain) was observed in a study of shared T cell receptors in the human thymus. Method: immunoSEQ multiplex PCR; TCRdb's copy keeps in-frame clones and lacks some. The repertoire includes just under 550,000 clones, approximately 80% of them detected once, and less than 0.015% sits in the top ten. These data are also associated with another study on human thymus T cells. That paper adds: Having surgery to correct congenital heart defects, healthy Finnish infants acted as the donors. It was from resections taken during corrective heart surgery that the thymus tissue came. Usage of V and J genes appeared biased in thymic and blood repertoires.

This TCR was recovered from a boy less than two years old with a congenital heart defect. The specimen was thymocytes.

CDR3 loop: CASTRLLFRVAFF. The DNA of the CDR3 is TGTGCCAGCACCCGACTGCTATTCAGGGTAGCTTTCTTT. The chain joins TRBV6-1 to TRBJ1-1, with D perhaps TRBD1 (5 bases). The CDR3 loop spans 13 amino acids. V dropped 7 bases and J dropped 10 bases, with 19 bases sitting between them. Germline values: CDR1 MNHNS, CDR2 SASEGT.